Following are 30 T cell receptor beta chains from one sample sequenced in a study of blood T cell repertoires in COVID-19. Clones were read by immunoSEQ multiplex PCR, and TCRdb kept only the in-frame ones, dropping some. The sample shows almost 350,000 clones, roughly nine tenths of them seen only once. Sequencing was done on a sample of peripheral blood. All receptors derive from a woman in her sixties with COVID-19, enrolled during active disease.

This clone has just one count. J is TRBJ1-1 and V is TRBV28; D not resolved. The germline V and J ends were trimmed by 7 bases and 0 bases, with 9 bases remaining between them. The CDR3 runs 13 residues. Per germline, CDR1 MDHEN and CDR2 SYDVKM. The CDR3 sequence is CASKLELNTEAFF. The CDR3 region has the DNA TGTGCCAGCAAACTCGAGCTGAACACTGAAGCTTTCTTT.

The chain employs TRBV7-9 and TRBJ1-2; 8 bases are a match to TRBD1. Germline CDR1 and CDR2: SEHNR and FQNEAQ (reference sequence). The length of the CDR3 is 14 residues. V was pared by 5 bases and J by 4 bases, with 6 bases of the junction left unmatched. CDR3 nucleotide sequence: TGTGCCAGCAGCCCAGGGGGCGGAAGCTATGGCTACACCTTC. It is translated as CASSPGGGSYGYTF.

The rearrangement links TRBV13 to TRBJ2-5; 10 bases line up with TRBD2. The junction had 10 bases not matched to a gene; V was cut back by 4 bases and J by 2 bases. CDR1 is PRHDT and CDR2 is FYEKMQ in the germline V gene (reference sequence). The CDR3 length is 17 residues. CDR3 coding DNA: TGTGCCAGCAGCTGGCGAGCGGGGGGGCCCCGTCAAGAGACCCAGTACTTC. It translates to CASSWRAGGPRQETQYF. The complete variable domain, with remaining parts taken from reference TRBV13 and TRBJ2-5, reads AAGVIQSPRHLIKEKRETATLKCYPIPRHDTVYWYQQGPGQDPQFLISFYEKMQSDKGSIPDRFSAQQFSDYHSELNMSSLELGDSALYFCASSWRAGGPRQETQYFGPGTRLLVL.

The CDR3 is CASSLRGENYSNQPQHF. CDR3 nucleotide sequence: TGCGCCAGCAGTCTCCGGGGAGAGAATTATAGCAATCAGCCCCAGCATTTT. The chain couples TRBV23-1 to TRBJ1-5; D is undetermined. TRBV23-1 is noted as an ORF with a role that remains uncertain. The CDR3 is 17 residues long. V was trimmed by 4 bases and J by 0 bases, leaving 16 bases between them.

The CDR3 region is CASSTSGTAGNTIYF. In DNA form, the CDR3 reads TGTGCCAGCAGCACTTCCGGGACTGCTGGAAACACCATATATTTT. V usage is TRBV7-6 and J usage is TRBJ1-3; TRBD1 is a possible D gene (5 bases). The ends were cut back, 5 bases at V and 2 bases at J, with 13 bases in the middle. CDR3 length: 15 residues. From germline, CDR1 is SGHVS and CDR2 FNYEAQ.

The gene calls are TRBV28 and TRBJ1-1, with D possibly TRBD1 on 6 matching bases. The germline V and J ends were trimmed by 3 bases and 4 bases, with 9 bases remaining between them. CDR3 length: 13 amino acids. Germline-derived CDR1 and CDR2 are MDHEN and SYDVKM. The CDR3 reads CASSFMGATEAFF. In nucleotides, the CDR3 is TGTGCCAGCAGTTTTATGGGGGCCACTGAAGCTTTCTTT.

The V and J genes are TRBV7-6 and TRBJ2-5; 16 bases align to TRBD2. V shed 5 bases and J 4 bases; nucleotides not matched to a gene: 7. The CDR3 is 17 residues long. Germline values: CDR1 SGHVS, CDR2 FNYEAQ. CDR3 sequence reads: CASSPGLAGGPGETQYF. The CDR3 DNA is TGTGCCAGCAGCCCGGGACTAGCGGGGGGGCCGGGAGAGACCCAGTACTTC.

J is TRBJ2-1 and V is TRBV7-9, with 9 bases aligning to TRBD1. The CDR3 has 15 amino acids. Trimming removed 5 bases from V and 3 bases from J; junction bases left unmatched: 5. From germline, CDR1 is SEHNR and CDR2 FQNEAQ (reference sequence). CDR3 bases: TGTGCCAGCAGCCATCCGGGACAGGGCTACAATGAGCAGTTCTTC. Amino acids: CASSHPGQGYNEQFF.

Remarks on this clone: Other DNA sequences in the sample encode the same CDR3. This chain uses TRBV7-9 with TRBJ1-2; no reliable D call. The V end was cut by 1 base, the J end by 4 bases, with 7 bases between. There are 13 residues in the CDR3. The V gene's germline CDR1 is SEHNR and CDR2 FQNEAQ (reference sequence). CDR3 nucleotide sequence: TGTGCCAGCAGCTTAGGAGCTTCCTATGGCTACACCTTC. The encoded protein is CASSLGASYGYTF.

In this sample, this clone turned up a few times. This chain connects TRBV6-5 to TRBJ2-1; D might be TRBD2 (6 bases). Germline CDR1 reads MNHEY; CDR2 reads SVGAGI. There are 15 residues in the CDR3. V dropped 3 bases and J dropped 0 bases, with 9 bases sitting between them. This CDR3 is CASSYAGSSYNEQFF. CDR3 DNA sequence: TGTGCCAGCAGTTATGCGGGGAGCTCCTACAATGAGCAGTTCTTC.

The chain is built from TRBV3-1 (or the pseudogene TRBV3-2) and TRBJ1-2; TRBD1 might be the D (6 bases). Germline V lookup: CDR1 LGHDT, CDR2 YNNKEL (reference sequence). V lost 4 bases and J 4 bases, leaving 13 bases between the germline ends. This CDR3 region has 14 residues. The CDR3 reads CASSPRGQLYGYTF. The CDR3 coding sequence is TGTGCCAGCAGCCCCCGAGGACAGCTCTATGGCTACACCTTC.

The rearrangement links TRBV7-9 to TRBJ1-4, with a possible D match to TRBD1 (5 bases). In germline, CDR1 is SEHNR, CDR2 FQNEAQ (reference sequence). The CDR3 length is 14 residues. The V and J ends lost 4 bases and 7 bases respectively, with 13 bases between them. The CDR3 spells CASSSRDLGEKLFF. The CDR3, as DNA: TGTGCCAGCAGCTCCCGGGACTTAGGTGAAAAACTGTTTTTT.

The V and J genes are TRBV19 and TRBJ2-3; 13 nucleotides agree with TRBD2. This CDR3 has 17 residues. V lost 5 bases and J lost 6; bases outside the gene matches: 11. Germline lookup yields CDR1 LNHDA and CDR2 SQIVND (reference sequence). The CDR3 here is CASSFATSGGAGDTQYF. The CDR3 DNA is TGTGCCAGTAGTTTTGCAACTAGCGGGGGGGCCGGGGATACGCAGTATTTT.

The V and J genes are TRBV6-1 and TRBJ1-2, with D possibly being TRBD1 (6 bases). This CDR3 has 13 residues. V lost 2 bases and J lost 5, with 9 bases in between. Germline CDR1 MNHNS, CDR2 SASEGT. This chain's CDR3 is CASSENRVYGYTF. The DNA of the CDR3 is TGTGCCAGCAGTGAAAACAGGGTGTATGGCTACACCTTC.

Notes on this clone: Other DNA sequences in this specimen translate into the identical CDR3. This chain joins TRBV7-3 and TRBJ2-3, with 8 bases fitting TRBD1. With 5 bases clipped from V and 3 bases from J, the junction kept 7 bases outside the gene matches. The CDR3 has 15 amino acids. CDR1 and CDR2 (germline): SGHTA, FQGTGA. CDR3 bases: TGTGCCAGCAGCCCAACAGGGGGAGGAACAGATACGCAGTATTTT. This codes for CASSPTGGGTDTQYF.

This chain links TRBV7-6 with TRBJ2-5; D is perhaps TRBD2 (7 bases). The CDR3 covers 15 residues. Germline V lookup: CDR1 SGHVS, CDR2 FNYEAQ. Trimming took off 5 bases at V and 6 bases at J, with 19 bases between the two ends. The CDR3 loop reads CASSGEGGREKTQYF. For the CDR3, the DNA is TGTGCCAGCAGCGGAGAGGGGGGGCGTGAGAAGACCCAGTACTTC. The variable domain in full, with the rest retrieved from reference TRBV7-6 and TRBJ2-5, is GAGVSQSPRYKVTKRGQDVALRCDPISGHVSLYWYRQALGQGPEFLTYFNYEAQQDKSGLPNDRFSAERPEGSISTLTIQRTEQRDSAMYRCASSGEGGREKTQYFGPGTRLLVL.

This chain links TRBV4-2 with TRBJ2-6; tentatively, D is TRBD1 (6 bases). V shed 3 bases and J shed 2 bases, with 11 bases lying between them. Germline CDR1 is LGHNA and CDR2 is YNFKEQ. The CDR3 sequence is 16 residues long. CDR3 protein: CASSHNTGTGANVLTF. CDR3 in DNA: TGTGCCAGCAGCCACAACACAGGGACTGGGGCCAACGTCCTGACTTTC.

This chain joins TRBV7-9 and TRBJ1-1; the D is unclear. The CDR3 length is 14 residues. Germline V CDR1 and CDR2: SEHNR, FQNEAQ (reference sequence). With 7 bases removed from V and 6 bases from J, the gap between germline ends came to 18 bases. CDR3 coding DNA: TGTGCCAGCACCCCCGCGGGAGGTTTTCCTGAAGCTTTCTTT. Amino acid sequence: CASTPAGGFPEAFF.

The V call is TRBV7-3, the J call TRBJ2-3; 7 bases agree with TRBD1. CDR3 length: 15 amino acids. The ends lost 2 bases at V and 3 bases at J; junction bases unmatched: 5. The germline gives CDR1 SGHTA, CDR2 FQGTGA. The CDR3 loop reads CASSLGDRWTDTQYF. CDR3 in DNA: TGTGCCAGCAGCTTAGGGGACAGATGGACAGATACGCAGTATTTT.

The DNA of the CDR3 is TGTGCCACCAGCCGTGGGACTAGCGGGGGGGCCAGCCAAGAGACCCAGTACTTC. Its protein product is CATSRGTSGGASQETQYF. The V call is TRBV15, the J call TRBJ2-5; 16 bases are a match to TRBD2. Germline CDR1 reads LNHNV; CDR2 reads YYDKDF (reference sequence). Germline trimming cut 5 bases from V and 1 base from J; bases unmatched to any gene: 7. This CDR3 is 18 amino acids long. The full variable domain, with the rest looked up from reference TRBV15 and TRBJ2-5, is DAMVIQNPRYQVTQFGKPVTLSCSQTLNHNVMYWYQQKSSQAPKLLFHYYDKDFNNEADTPDNFQSRRPNTSFCFLDIRSPGLGDTAMYLCATSRGTSGGASQETQYFGPGTRLLVL.

The V call is TRBV30, the J call TRBJ1-5; TRBD1 matches at 7 bases. CDR3 length: 16 amino acids. Germline V gene sequence: CDR1 GTSNPN, CDR2 SVGIG (reference sequence). V lost 4 bases to trimming and J lost 0 bases; unmatched junction nucleotides: 9. The CDR3 region is CAWTLRQGDSNQPQHF. DNA of the CDR3: TGTGCCTGGACCTTAAGACAGGGAGATAGCAATCAGCCCCAGCATTTT. The full variable domain, completed using reference TRBV30 and TRBJ1-5, is SQTIHQWPATLVQPVGSPLSLECTVEGTSNPNLYWYRQAAGRGLQLLFYSVGIGQISSEVPQNLSASRPQDRQFILSSKKLLLSDSGFYLCAWTLRQGDSNQPQHFGDGTRLSIL.

The chain couples TRBV5-6 to TRBJ1-2; D unclear. The CDR3 has 15 residues. V lost 2 bases and J lost 7, with 18 bases in between. Germline V lookup: CDR1 SGHDT, CDR2 YYEEEE. In DNA form, the CDR3 reads TGTGCCAGCAGCTTCTGGGGAGGGAGCTTCTCTGGCTACACCTTC. It codes for CASSFWGGSFSGYTF.

The V and J genes are TRBV10-3 and TRBJ1-3, with 8 bases matching TRBD1. CDR1 is ENHRY and CDR2 is SYGVKD in the germline V gene. With 8 bases clipped from V and 2 bases from J, the junction kept 14 bases outside the gene matches. This CDR3 has 17 amino acids. CDR3 in DNA: TGTGCCATCGGGGACAGGTCTACTTCACGACCTGGAAACACCATATATTTT. Translated, it gives CAIGDRSTSRPGNTIYF.

On this clone: The sample has other DNA sequences that encode this CDR3 too. V gene TRBV20-1 combines with J gene TRBJ1-1, with a tentative D call TRBD1 (5 bases). With 6 bases removed from V and 5 bases from J, the gap between germline ends came to 10 bases. This CDR3 contains 11 residues. The V gene's germline CDR1 is DFQATT and CDR2 SNEGSKA (reference sequence). In nucleotides, the CDR3 is TGCAGTGCCCGGGGGGGGACTGAAGCTTTCTTT. Translating it yields CSARGGTEAFF.

This chain links TRBV29-1 with TRBJ1-5; 7 bases agree with TRBD1. The CDR3 is made up of 12 amino acids. Germline values: CDR1 SQVTM, CDR2 ANQGSEA. J gave up 5 bases and V 7 bases, and 5 bases lay outside the gene matches. The CDR3: CSAGDSYQPQHF. The CDR3 nucleotides are TGCAGCGCCGGGGACAGTTATCAGCCCCAGCATTTT.

The J gene is TRBJ2-3, the V gene TRBV10-3; 14 bases agree with TRBD2. CDR3 length: 18 residues. Germline V lookup: CDR1 ENHRY, CDR2 SYGVKD. Trimming cost V 4 bases and J 2 bases; bases outside gene matches: 8. The CDR3 spells CAISVGGLAGAITDTQYF. In DNA, the CDR3 is TGTGCCATCAGTGTGGGGGGACTAGCGGGGGCTATCACAGATACGCAGTATTTT.

The V and J genes are TRBV7-2 and TRBJ1-2; tentatively, D is TRBD1 (6 bases). This CDR3 region has 13 residues. Per the germline V gene, CDR1 is SGHTA and CDR2 is FQGNSA. Trimming pared 1 base from V and 7 bases from J, leaving 10 bases between. The CDR3, as DNA: TGTGCCAGCAGCTTAGTTCAGGGGCGTGGCTACACCTTC. Translated: CASSLVQGRGYTF.

V and J are TRBV4-1 and TRBJ1-1; TRBD1 matches at 7 bases. This CDR3 region has 13 residues. Unmatched junction bases numbered 1, after V lost 2 bases and J lost 4 bases. The germline V gene has CDR1 MGHRA and CDR2 YSYEKL. The CDR3 region has the DNA TGCGCCAGCAGCCAACCAGGGGGCACTGAAGCTTTCTTT. Translating it yields CASSQPGGTEAFF.

This clone occurred once. The chain is built from TRBV14 and TRBJ2-7, with 8 bases matching TRBD1. Trimming removed 5 bases from V and 4 bases from J; junction bases left unmatched: 7. The CDR3 length is 14 residues. CDR1 and CDR2 (germline): SGHDN, FVKESK. The CDR3 loop is CASSSQGAGYEQYF. For the CDR3, the DNA is TGTGCCAGCAGCTCTCAGGGGGCCGGGTACGAGCAGTACTTC.

This chain uses TRBV6-5 with TRBJ1-2; TRBD1 might be the D (5 bases). The germline V gene encodes CDR1 MNHEY and CDR2 SVGAGI. This CDR3 has 14 residues. Trimming removed 2 bases from V and 4 bases from J, with 11 bases in between. In nucleotides, the CDR3 is TGTGCCAGCAGTTACGGTGCTCAGGGCTATGGCTACACCTTC. Protein sequence: CASSYGAQGYGYTF.